The 29 T cell receptor beta chains presented below share a single source sample, sequenced in a study of blood T cell repertoires in COVID-19. Sequencing used immunoSEQ multiplex PCR; TCRdb keeps in-frame clones, though not all of them. The sample shows hundreds of thousands of clones, about 85% of them seen only once. Sequenced sample: peripheral blood. Every receptor here comes from a young woman who had recovered from COVID-19.

This clone was seen a handful of times. The chain employs TRBV5-1 and TRBJ1-1; no firm D call. This CDR3 is 14 amino acids long. Trimming took 0 bases from V and 1 from J, leaving 7 bases between them. From germline, CDR1 is SGHRS and CDR2 YFSETQ. CDR3 nucleotide sequence: TGCGCCAGCAGCTTGGTCGCAGAGAACACTGAAGCTTTCTTT. Translating it yields CASSLVAENTEAFF.

The chain uses TRBV5-1 and TRBJ1-3; maybe TRBD1 (6 bases). The V and J ends lost 4 bases and 3 bases respectively, with 14 bases between them. The CDR3 extends over 15 amino acids. From germline, CDR1 is SGHRS and CDR2 YFSETQ. The CDR3 DNA reads TGCGCCAGCAGCATGGGCAGGGGAAGTGGAAACACCATATATTTT. Its translation is CASSMGRGSGNTIYF.

This chain joins TRBV13 and TRBJ1-1, with 7 bases fitting TRBD1. J was trimmed by 6 bases and V by 10 bases; bases with no gene match: 11. This CDR3 comprises 13 residues. Germline V lookup: CDR1 PRHDT, CDR2 FYEKMQ (reference sequence). The CDR3 DNA is TGTGCCACCAACCAAGGAACAGGGGCTGAAGCTTTCTTT. It is translated as CATNQGTGAEAFF.

The V call is TRBV27, the J call TRBJ2-7; 7 nucleotides match TRBD1. Germline-derived CDR1 and CDR2 are MNHEY and SMNVEV (reference sequence). J gave up 6 bases and V 2 bases, and 7 bases lay outside the gene matches. The CDR3 covers 14 residues. CDR3 coding DNA: TGTGCCAGCAGTTTACTGGACAGGCCAGGCGAGCAGTACTTC. Translated, it gives CASSLLDRPGEQYF.

The gene calls are TRBV7-2 and TRBJ1-1, with a tentative D call TRBD1 (6 bases). Germline V gene lookup returns CDR1 SGHTA and CDR2 FQGNSA. The CDR3 covers 15 residues. V lost 2 bases and J lost 1, with 11 bases in between. CDR3 sequence reads: CASSLRTAPNTEAFF. The CDR3 bases are TGTGCCAGCAGCTTACGGACAGCACCGAACACTGAAGCTTTCTTT.

This rearrangement joins TRBV6-1 to TRBJ1-2; D unclear. The V gene's germline CDR1 is MNHNS and CDR2 SASEGT. The CDR3 runs 15 residues. Between the trimmed V and J ends, which lost 6 bases and 4 bases, there was a span of 18 bases. The CDR3 sequence: CASSLLKGVSYGYTF. The DNA for the CDR3 is TGTGCCAGCAGCCTACTTAAAGGAGTCTCCTATGGCTACACCTTC.

This chain links TRBV9 with TRBJ1-2; 7 nucleotides align to TRBD1. The germline CDR1 and CDR2 sequences are SGDLS and YYNGEE. This CDR3 region has 16 residues. V trimming: 0 bases; J trimming: 0 bases; junction bases outside the gene matches: 5. CDR3 sequence (DNA): TGTGCCAGCAGCGTAGGGACAGGCCCAGCTAACTATGGCTACACCTTC. This encodes CASSVGTGPANYGYTF.

The chain recombines TRBV5-1 with TRBJ1-2; TRBD1 agrees at 7 bases. Germline V lookup: CDR1 SGHRS, CDR2 YFSETQ. Losses at the gene ends were 1 base for V and 2 bases for J; bases not matched to a gene: 23. The CDR3 covers 21 residues. The CDR3 region has the DNA TGCGCCAGCAGCTTGAGTACACCGGGACTCCGGTTAGGGGGCACCAACTATGGCTACACCTTC. Amino acid sequence: CASSLSTPGLRLGGTNYGYTF.

The rearrangement uses TRBV6-6 and TRBJ2-2; a possible D gene is TRBD1 (6 bases). V lost 1 base to trimming and J lost 4 bases, with 10 bases between them. CDR3 length equals 15 residues. CDR1 is MNHNY, CDR2 SVGAGI, per germline (reference sequence). The CDR3 sequence: CASSYFGQRTGELFF. Here the CDR3 DNA reads TGTGCCAGCAGTTACTTCGGACAGCGCACCGGGGAGCTGTTTTTT.

This clone has just a few counts. The chain uses TRBV9 and TRBJ1-3; D is uncertain. The CDR3 has 16 residues. Trimming cost V 0 bases and J 3 bases, with 13 bases left between them. CDR1 is SGDLS and CDR2 is YYNGEE in the germline V gene. The CDR3 sequence: CASSVGALGFGNTIYF. In DNA form, the CDR3 reads TGTGCCAGCAGCGTAGGGGCCCTGGGCTTTGGAAACACCATATATTTT.

J is TRBJ1-2 and V is TRBV11-2; D is uncertain. CDR3 size: 13 residues. Germline V lookup: CDR1 SGHAT, CDR2 FQNNGV. The ends were cut back, 5 bases at V and 0 bases at J, with 7 bases in the middle. CDR3 bases: TGTGCCAGCAGCGCTGACACTAACTATGGCTACACCTTC. This gives the protein CASSADTNYGYTF. Full variable domain (outside the CDR3, taken from reference TRBV11-2 and TRBJ1-2): EAGVAQSPRYKIIEKRQSVAFWCNPISGHATLYWYQQILGQGPKLLIQFQNNGVVDDSQLPKDRFSAERLKGVDSTLKIQPAKLEDSAVYLCASSADTNYGYTFGSGTRLTVV.

The chain recombines TRBV27 with TRBJ1-1; TRBD1 agrees at 8 bases. This CDR3 contains 13 residues. The germline CDR1 and CDR2 sequences are MNHEY and SMNVEV (reference sequence). V shed 5 bases and J 8 bases; nucleotides not matched to a gene: 7. CDR3 DNA: TGTGCCAGCAGTAGCGACAGGGGACCAGAAGCTTTCTTT. Its protein product is CASSSDRGPEAFF.

V gene TRBV27 combines with J gene TRBJ2-1, with 13 positions matching TRBD2. Germline V gives CDR1 MNHEY, CDR2 SMNVEV (reference sequence). Trimming cost V 8 bases and J 4 bases; bases outside gene matches: 5. The CDR3 contains 15 residues. CDR3 DNA sequence: TGTGCCAGCCCCGGGACTAGCGGGATATACAATGAGCAGTTCTTC. It encodes CASPGTSGIYNEQFF.

This chain connects TRBV19 to TRBJ1-5; no firm D call. This CDR3 comprises 14 residues. V lost 3 bases, J lost 4 bases, and 10 bases lay in between. The germline V gene encodes CDR1 LNHDA and CDR2 SQIVND (reference sequence). The CDR3 spells CASSIGLNNQPQHF. The CDR3 region has the DNA TGTGCCAGTAGTATCGGACTGAATAATCAGCCCCAGCATTTT.

The chain couples TRBV6-2 or TRBV6-3 to TRBJ2-1; TRBD2 aligns across 10 bases. Per the germline V gene, CDR1 is MNHEY and CDR2 is SVGEGT. J gave up 5 bases and V 1 base, and 5 bases lay outside the gene matches. The CDR3 has 16 residues. In DNA form, the CDR3 reads TGTGCCAGCAGTTACTTCGGACTAGCGGAGGACAATGAGCAGTTCTTC. Translation gives CASSYFGLAEDNEQFF.

In nucleotides, the CDR3 is TGTGCCAGCAGTTACTCGTTTGGGACTAGCGGGACCCAGTTCGTCAATGAGCAGTTCTTC. Encoded protein: CASSYSFGTSGTQFVNEQFF. The chain links TRBV6-2 or TRBV6-3 to TRBJ2-1; TRBD2 agrees at 13 bases. Germline lookup yields CDR1 MNHEY and CDR2 SVGEGT. Trimming removed 0 bases from V and 6 bases from J; junction bases left unmatched: 14. This CDR3 region has 20 residues.

The V gene is TRBV6-4, the J gene TRBJ2-7, with 10 positions matching TRBD2. V lost 3 bases and J lost 1; bases outside the gene matches: 3. The CDR3 runs to 15 residues. Germline V gene lookup returns CDR1 MRHNA and CDR2 SNTAGT. The CDR3 loop reads CASSESSGSSYEQYF. CDR3 nucleotides: TGTGCCAGCAGTGAGTCTAGCGGGAGTTCCTACGAGCAGTACTTC.

This clone was counted a single time. The rearrangement joins TRBV5-1 to TRBJ2-7, with TRBD1 as a possible D gene (6 bases). The CDR3 length is 14 residues. Trimming stripped 4 bases from V and 0 bases from J, with 11 bases between. Germline CDR1 reads SGHRS; CDR2 reads YFSETQ. CDR3 nucleotides: TGCGCCAGCAGCCGTACAGGGAGCTCCTACGAGCAGTACTTC. The encoded protein is CASSRTGSSYEQYF.

This rearrangement joins TRBV2 to TRBJ1-2; TRBD1 matches 9 bases. Germline values: CDR1 SNHLY, CDR2 FYNNEI. The CDR3 is made up of 15 amino acids. Trimming at V came to 7 bases and at J to 3 bases, leaving 9 bases not matched to a gene. The CDR3: CASNTDRGVYYGYTF. The DNA for the CDR3 is TGTGCCAGCAACACCGACAGGGGGGTTTACTATGGCTACACCTTC.

The gene calls are TRBV7-2 and TRBJ1-5, with 12 positions matching TRBD1. The CDR3 has 15 amino acids. Trimming removed 5 bases from V and 5 bases from J; junction bases left unmatched: 4. CDR1 is SGHTA, CDR2 FQGNSA, per germline. The CDR3 loop reads CASSTGQGAHQPQHF. In DNA form, the CDR3 reads TGTGCCAGCAGCACGGGACAGGGGGCCCATCAGCCCCAGCATTTT.

CDR3 nucleotide sequence: TGTGCCAGCAGTTTATCCGCAGGGGGCGCCTACGAGCAGTACTTC. Translating gives CASSLSAGGAYEQYF. The chain is built from TRBV27 and TRBJ2-7; 8 bases map to TRBD1. With 0 bases clipped from V and 2 bases from J, the junction kept 3 bases outside the gene matches. The CDR3 spans 15 residues. Per the germline V gene, CDR1 is MNHEY and CDR2 is SMNVEV (reference sequence).

This clone has a single count. The chain combines TRBV4-1 with TRBJ2-5; no clear D gene. Germline CDR1 MGHRA, CDR2 YSYEKL. V was cut by 2 bases and J by 3 bases, with 4 bases left in between. The CDR3 length is 12 residues. As DNA, the CDR3 is TGCGCCAGCAGCCAATCGGAAGAGACCCAGTACTTC. This sequence encodes CASSQSEETQYF.

The chain is built from TRBV30 and TRBJ1-1, with a weak D call TRBD1 (5 bases). This CDR3 spans 13 amino acids. Trimming cost V 2 bases and J 4 bases, with 11 bases left between them. The V gene's germline CDR1 is GTSNPN and CDR2 SVGIG (reference sequence). The chain's CDR3 is CAWSMARATEAFF. The CDR3 DNA is TGTGCCTGGAGTATGGCCAGGGCCACTGAAGCTTTCTTT.

The V gene is TRBV10-3, the J gene TRBJ2-1; 7 bases align to TRBD1. Losses at the gene ends were 3 bases for V and 1 base for J; bases not matched to a gene: 3. CDR3 size: 15 residues. CDR1 is ENHRY, CDR2 SYGVKD, per germline. As DNA, the CDR3 is TGTGCCATCAGTGAAACAGGGGCGTCCTACAATGAGCAGTTCTTC. It translates to CAISETGASYNEQFF.

The chain has TRBV9 and TRBJ2-7; 14 nucleotides line up with TRBD2. Germline V CDR1 and CDR2: SGDLS, YYNGEE. The CDR3 covers 15 residues. J was trimmed by 4 bases and V by 4 bases; bases with no gene match: 4. CDR3 DNA: TGTGCCAGCAGCTTGGGGACTAGCGGGAGTTACGAGCAGTACTTC. Protein product: CASSLGTSGSYEQYF. Based on the CDR3 plus reference TRBV9 and TRBJ2-7, the full variable domain is DSGVTQTPKHLITATGQRVTLRCSPRSGDLSVYWYQQSLDQGLQFLIQYYNGEERAKGNILERFSAQQFPDLHSELNLSSLELGDSALYFCASSLGTSGSYEQYFGPGTRLTVT.

This rearrangement joins TRBV7-4 to TRBJ2-5, with D possibly matching TRBD1 (5 bases). V was pared by 3 bases and J by 2 bases, with 19 bases between. Germline CDR1 reads SGHVT; CDR2 reads SQSDAQ. This CDR3 region has 17 residues. CDR3 sequence: CASSLKGTGAGQETQYF. CDR3 sequence (DNA): TGTGCCAGCAGCTTGAAGGGAACTGGGGCTGGGCAAGAGACCCAGTACTTC.

V and J are TRBV19 and TRBJ2-3; the match to TRBD1 covers 8 bases. The CDR3 spans 13 residues. Germline assignment: CDR1 LNHDA and CDR2 SQIVND (reference sequence). Trimming cost V 7 bases and J 4 bases; bases outside gene matches: 4. The DNA for the CDR3 is TGTGCCAGTAATGCAGGGGGCTCAGATACGCAGTATTTT. It encodes CASNAGGSDTQYF.

CDR3 in DNA: TGTGCCGCACAGACAGGGGGCGATGAGCAGTTCTTC. It codes for CAAQTGGDEQFF. This rearrangement joins TRBV30 to TRBJ2-1; 10 positions agree with TRBD1. The V gene end was trimmed by 8 bases and the J gene end by 8 bases; junction bases not matched to a gene: 6. CDR3 length equals 12 residues. Looked up from germline, CDR1 is GTSNPN and CDR2 is SVGIG (reference sequence). Using reference TRBV30 and TRBJ2-1 for the parts outside the CDR3, the full variable domain is SQTIHQWPATLVQPVGSPLSLECTVEGTSNPNLYWYRQAAGRGLQLLFYSVGIGQISSEVPQNLSASRPQDRQFILSSKKLLLSDSGFYLCAAQTGGDEQFFGPGTRLTVL.

The chain recombines TRBV6-5 with TRBJ1-2, with D maybe TRBD1 (5 bases). The V gene lost 2 bases and the J gene lost 6 bases, with 10 bases spanning the gap. Germline V gives CDR1 MNHEY, CDR2 SVGAGI. This CDR3 region has 13 residues. The CDR3 here is CASSYMGRNGYTF. For the CDR3, the DNA is TGTGCCAGCAGTTACATGGGGCGGAATGGCTACACCTTC.